This T cell receptor beta chain originates from a study of shared clonotypes between healthy human individuals. Study information: Three plates were used per donor for CD4 naive, three for CD4 memory, two for CD8 naive and one for CD8 memory.

Naivety among CD8 cells was defined by CD45RO negativity and positive CCR7 selection, thereby excluding terminally differentiated effector memory CD45RA+ cells. An assay was performed, and its level was deep. Using immunoSEQ multiplex PCR, the repertoire was profiled, and TCRdb retains in-frame clones only, with some absent. The data hold 1.5 million to 2.5 million clones, with roughly 94% observed a single time. Germline assignment: CDR1 MNHEY and CDR2 SMNVEV (reference sequence). With V trimmed by 2 bases and J by 8 bases, 5 bases remained unmatched. This CDR3 has 13 amino acids. The gene calls are TRBV27 and TRBJ1-2, with 7 bases matching TRBD1. The TCR was taken from a young man in good health. The sequenced material came from naive CD8+ T cells sorted from blood. The CDR3 nucleotides are TGTGCCAGCAGTTTAATAACAGGGGAGGGCTACACCTTC. Translating it yields CASSLITGEGYTF.